The 12 T cell receptor beta chains given below trace back to one sample, sequenced in a study of T cells in Graves' hyperthyroidism and ophthalmopathy. TCR beta CDR3 sequences were amplified from RNA transcripts. First-round RT-PCR targeting the TCR CDR3 was performed with the HTBI primer set. TCRdb fed the multiplex PCR reads into MiXCR, producing one record per CDR3 protein. Of over 250,000 distinct CDR3 sequences in the sample, 20% to 25% were seen once. The specimen was blood. The receptors stem from a middle-aged man with Graves' hyperthyroidism that later progressed to Graves' ophthalmopathy.

This clonotype has ten or more counts. V and J are TRBV4-1 and TRBJ2-5; D is perhaps TRBD2 (6 bases). The V gene lost 4 bases and the J gene lost 5 bases, with 17 bases spanning the gap. Germline lookup yields CDR1 MGHRA and CDR2 YSYEKL. The CDR3 is 15 residues long. The CDR3 sequence: CASSPGTPLLETQYF. CDR3 sequence (DNA): TGCGCCAGCAGCCCGGGGACTCCCCTTTTGGAGACCCAGTACTTC.

This clonotype was found many times. The genes are TRBV11-3 and TRBJ1-2; perhaps TRBD1 as D (6 bases). Trimming removed 0 bases at V and 2 bases at J, with 10 bases between. Germline lookup yields CDR1 SGHNT and CDR2 YENEEA. This CDR3 comprises 15 residues. CDR3 bases: TGTGCCAGCAGCTTAGATCGAACAGGGAACTATGGCTACACCTTC. This translates into CASSLDRTGNYGYTF.

There are a few counts of this clonotype. The J gene is TRBJ2-2, the V gene TRBV6-1, with D maybe TRBD2 (6 bases). The germline CDR1 and CDR2 sequences are MNHNS and SASEGT. The CDR3 covers 15 residues. Between the trimmed V and J ends, which lost 8 bases and 5 bases, there was a span of 18 bases. The CDR3 DNA is TGTGCCAGCGGTGCCCCCATGGGGGGAACCGGGGAGCTGTTTTTT. Its protein is CASGAPMGGTGELFF.

There are a few counts of this clonotype. J is TRBJ1-5 and V is TRBV20-1, with TRBD1 matching over 8 bases. The germline CDR1 and CDR2 sequences are DFQATT and SNEGSKA (reference sequence). Trimming took 4 bases from V and 5 from J; bases not matched to a gene: 4. CDR3 size: 13 residues. CDR3 loop: CSAKDRAYQPQHF. The DNA of the CDR3 is TGCAGTGCTAAGGACAGGGCCTATCAGCCCCAGCATTTT.

The DNA of the CDR3 is TGTGCCAGCATTCCGGGACAGATAGAAGAGACCCAGTACTTC. Translation gives CASIPGQIEETQYF. The chain is built from TRBV2 and TRBJ2-5, with 7 bases matching TRBD1. The CDR3 runs 14 residues. Germline lookup yields CDR1 SNHLY and CDR2 FYNNEI. Trimming cost V 7 bases and J 3 bases; bases outside gene matches: 8.

This clonotype was seen ten or more times. The chain carries TRBV29-1 and TRBJ2-5; D possibly corresponds to TRBD1 (5 bases). The ends were cut back, 6 bases at V and 2 bases at J, with 7 bases in the middle. From germline, CDR1 is SQVTM and CDR2 ANQGSEA. The CDR3 has 11 residues. The DNA of the CDR3 is TGCAGCGTCAACAGGCAAGAGACCCAGTACTTC. Its protein is CSVNRQETQYF.

This clonotype was picked up a small number of times. The chain couples TRBV4-1 to TRBJ2-7, with TRBD1 matching 8 bases. Germline V lookup: CDR1 MGHRA, CDR2 YSYEKL. The trim removed 1 base at V and 3 bases at J, leaving 2 bases unmatched. This CDR3 is built from 14 residues. CDR3 bases: TGCGCCAGCAGCCAAGTGGACAGGGACTACGAGCAGTACTTC. Translating it yields CASSQVDRDYEQYF.

In its sample, this clonotype was seen once. The chain employs TRBV12-3 or TRBV12-4 and TRBJ1-1; D remains unclear. Deletions cut 3 bases from V and 4 bases from J, with 9 bases between. The CDR3 is 13 residues long. The CDR3 nucleotides are TGTGCCAGCAGTTTCTCCACCTTCACTGAAGCTTTCTTT. Translating gives CASSFSTFTEAFF.

This clonotype turned up a few times. This rearrangement joins TRBV2 to TRBJ1-5; 10 bases line up with TRBD1. From germline, CDR1 is SNHLY and CDR2 FYNNEI. V shed 4 bases, J shed 9 bases, and the junction held 9 bases outside the gene matches. This CDR3 has 15 amino acids. This chain's CDR3 is CASSASTGGLRPQHF. The CDR3, as DNA: TGTGCCAGCAGTGCCTCGACAGGGGGCCTAAGGCCCCAGCATTTT. Using reference TRBV2 and TRBJ1-5 for the parts outside the CDR3, the full variable domain is EPEVTQTPSHQVTQMGQEVILRCVPISNHLYFYWYRQILGQKVEFLVSFYNNEISEKSEIFDDQFSVERPDGSNFTLKIRSTKLEDSAMYFCASSASTGGLRPQHFGDGTRLSIL.

This clonotype was detected many times. The chain couples TRBV30 to TRBJ2-2; no reliable D call. The CDR3 consists of 13 residues. Germline CDR1 GTSNPN, CDR2 SVGIG (reference sequence). V was cut by 6 bases and J by 0 bases, with 8 bases left in between. In nucleotides, the CDR3 is TGTGCCTGTGGTCTAGCGAACACCGGGGAGCTGTTTTTT. Protein: CACGLANTGELFF.

This clonotype was detected ten times or more. The chain recombines TRBV5-1 with TRBJ2-7; no clear D gene. Looked up from germline, CDR1 is SGHRS and CDR2 is YFSETQ. V dropped 1 base and J dropped 2 bases, with 7 bases sitting between them. CDR3 length: 13 residues. The CDR3 loop is CASSLSQPYEQYF. The CDR3 coding sequence is TGCGCCAGCAGCTTGTCGCAACCCTACGAGCAGTACTTC.

This clonotype was seen repeatedly, ten times or more. The gene calls are TRBV7-8 and TRBJ2-7; D remains ambiguous. Germline values: CDR1 SGHVS, CDR2 FQNEAQ. CDR3 length: 15 amino acids. V was pared by 5 bases and J by 2 bases, with 16 bases between. As DNA, the CDR3 is TGTGCCAGCAGCCGCCCCGACACGGATACCTACGAGCAGTACTTC. It encodes CASSRPDTDTYEQYF.